This TCR beta chain stems from a study of T cell repertoires in urothelial bladder cancer (dated by TCRdb to between 2018 and 2021). Background for the entire study: Of the approximately 12 resected lesions, three were clinical stage cT0, three were cTa, three were cT1 and three were cT2 or greater. The study compared clonality of the TCR repertoire in bladder tumors against clonality in benign bladder inflammation. A total of around 12 patients who had bladder lesions and were undergoing transurethral resection were prospectively identified. About a dozen resected bladder lesions, consisting of urothelial carcinoma (UC+) and benign (UC-) specimens, were examined.

The TCR beta chain CDR3 region was sequenced with the immunoSEQ assay. In the source study's methods: T-cell fraction, clonal dominance and maximum TCR clone frequency were calculated for each specimen. This is the immuneACCESS table as TCRdb keeps it, with only in-frame sequences that have V and J called. A part of the clones is gone; compared with another copy, unresolved V genes explain less than half, and the rest is unexplained. That table gives V, J and clone size, and the DNA gave D and trimming. For this sample there are some 1,000 clones; approximately 78% appear just once. About 21% of the sample is taken by the ten largest. The CDR3 runs 14 residues from the cysteine to the phenylalanine. Only the CDR3 portion is preserved as DNA: 42 bases, with reading frame beginning at the first base. Germline trimming: 3 bases from V, 5 bases from J; junction bases outside gene matches: 3. The germline V gene (reference sequence) supplies CDR1 LNHNV and CDR2 YYDKDF.

Results the study describes overall, beyond this receptor: Urothelial carcinoma specimens had a median of about 6,000 T cells, fewer than the median of around 27,000 seen in benign specimens. In carcinoma specimens a single T-cell clone made up as much as 17% of infiltrating lymphocytes, compared with roughly 2% in benign specimens. Median tumor infiltrating lymphocyte percentage was less than 2.5% in carcinoma specimens and approximately 13% in benign specimens.

Bladder lesion specimens were obtained at transurethral resection and were stored at -80C. DNA was isolated from bladder specimens obtained during transurethral resection. About this clone itself: It lacks a known antigen. No clone much larger than this one lies a single base away; base qualities are absent.

The sequence was collected from a human donor with urothelial carcinoma. What was sequenced was tumor-infiltrating cells from bladder cancer. Recombination connected TRBV15 to TRBJ1-5, and 8 junctional nucleotides match TRBD1. The base sequence is TGTGCCACCAGCAGTGACAGGGGTTATCAGCCCCAGCATTTT. Translated, this is CATSSDRGYQPQHF.